This passage covers 17 T cell receptor beta chains from one sample sequenced in a study of T-cell memory formation after mild COVID-19. TCRdb re-analysed the 5' RACE reads in MiXCR, keeping a single row per CDR3 protein. Among 10,000 to 15,000 distinct CDR3 sequences, around 13% were seen once, and the ten largest hold roughly 55%. Sequencing was done on a sample of PBMCs or a T cell subset sorted from them (not recorded which). These TCRs come from a man between 18 and 29 years old who had mild COVID-19 (a few samples of this study predate the infection). Cell type and time point are not known.

The chain uses TRBV19 and TRBJ1-1; 8 bases are shared with TRBD1. J was trimmed by 1 base and V by 8 bases; bases with no gene match: 3. The germline gives CDR1 LNHDA, CDR2 SQIVND (reference sequence). This CDR3 has 13 amino acids. For the CDR3, the DNA is TGTGCCAGTCGGACAGGGCCGAACACTGAAGCTTTCTTT. Its translation is CASRTGPNTEAFF.

This clonotype was observed many times. J is TRBJ1-2 and V is TRBV7-2; D is undetermined. The CDR3 contains 14 residues. CDR1 is SGHTA and CDR2 is FQGNSA in the germline V gene. V was shortened by 5 bases and J by 1 base, with 11 bases between the two germline ends. The CDR3 reads CASSLEGVNYGYTF. CDR3 in DNA: TGTGCCAGCAGCCTCGAGGGAGTTAACTATGGCTACACCTTC.

This clonotype was recorded at least ten times. V and J are TRBV2 and TRBJ2-5, with TRBD1 identical over 9 bases. V was clipped by 1 base and J by 5 bases; unmatched bases: 8. The germline CDR1 and CDR2 sequences are SNHLY and FYNNEI. The CDR3 has 16 residues. For the CDR3, the DNA is TGTGCCAGCAGTGAAGGGCACAGGGGGCTCGAGGAGACCCAGTACTTC. Translation gives CASSEGHRGLEETQYF.

The chain combines TRBV20-1 with TRBJ1-1; 7 nucleotides line up with TRBD1. CDR1 is DFQATT, CDR2 SNEGSKA, per germline (reference sequence). After removal of 5 bases from V and 3 bases from J, the junction contained 9 bases not matched to a gene. This CDR3 comprises 14 residues. CDR3 region: CSAGNRGRDTEAFF. CDR3 nucleotides: TGCAGTGCTGGGAACAGGGGTAGGGACACTGAAGCTTTCTTT.

In its sample, this clonotype was seen many times. This chain connects TRBV7-2 to TRBJ1-2, with D unresolved. V lost 2 bases and J lost 0, with 16 bases in between. CDR1 and CDR2 from the germline V gene are SGHTA and FQGNSA. The CDR3 is 17 amino acids. The CDR3 is CASSLMSTRGPNYGYTF. CDR3 DNA: TGTGCCAGCAGCTTAATGTCGACTAGAGGGCCTAACTATGGCTACACCTTC.

This clonotype was seen at least ten times. V gene TRBV20-1 combines with J gene TRBJ2-3; TRBD2 agrees at 7 bases. V dropped 4 bases and J dropped 6; count of bases not matched to a gene: 13. CDR1 and CDR2 from the germline V gene are DFQATT and SNEGSKA (reference sequence). There are 15 residues in the CDR3. The CDR3 nucleotides read TGCAGTGCTAAAAACCGGGACTACCTCTTGGATACGCAGTATTTT. Protein: CSAKNRDYLLDTQYF.

This clonotype was seen many times. The V gene is TRBV6-2 or TRBV6-3, the J gene TRBJ2-6, with D tentatively TRBD2 (6 bases). Deletions cut 7 bases from V and 0 bases from J, with 19 bases between. CDR3 length: 18 amino acids. Germline assignment: CDR1 MNHEY and CDR2 SVGEGT. The CDR3: CASTTPRGRSSGANVLTF. In DNA, the CDR3 is TGTGCCAGCACCACACCCCGGGGGAGAAGCTCTGGGGCCAACGTCCTGACTTTC.

At least ten counts were recorded for this clonotype. This sequence joins TRBV12-3 or TRBV12-4 and TRBJ2-3; D is unclear. CDR3 length: 14 amino acids. Trimming shortened V by 5 bases and J by 1 base, and 10 bases separated the two germline ends. The DNA of the CDR3 is TGTGCCAGCAGTCTAGGGCCGGGCACAGATACGCAGTATTTT. Protein product: CASSLGPGTDTQYF.

Judged by abundance, this clonotype is medium-sized. V gene TRBV4-1 combines with J gene TRBJ2-5, with D perhaps matching TRBD1 or TRBD2 (5 bases each). This CDR3 comprises 15 residues. Germline V gives CDR1 MGHRA, CDR2 YSYEKL. The ends were cut back, 1 base at V and 9 bases at J, with 18 bases in the middle. CDR3 protein: CASSQVYYSTGPQYF. As DNA, the CDR3 is TGCGCCAGCAGCCAAGTCTACTACTCCACGGGGCCCCAGTACTTC.

This clonotype was counted many times. The chain has TRBV5-1 and TRBJ2-3; D is tentatively TRBD1 or TRBD2 (5 bases each). This CDR3 is 14 amino acids long. V was trimmed by 3 bases and J by 2 bases, leaving 10 bases between them. Germline lookup yields CDR1 SGHRS and CDR2 YFSETQ. The CDR3 reads CASSWDGVTDTQYF. The CDR3 DNA is TGCGCCAGCAGCTGGGACGGTGTCACAGATACGCAGTATTTT.

This clonotype was seen a handful of times. The rearrangement joins TRBV21-1 to TRBJ1-5; the table assigns TRBD1, which was not confirmed against the DNA. TRBV21-1 is a pseudogene segment. CDR3 size: 14 residues. The CDR3 DNA reads as TGTGCCGGCCCCTTGACAGGTCATAATCAGCCCCAGCATTTT. Its protein is CAGPLTGHNQPQHF.

This clonotype has only a few counts. V and J are TRBV10-3 and TRBJ1-1; D is perhaps TRBD1 (6 bases). V lost 0 bases and J 1 base, leaving 9 bases between the germline ends. The germline CDR1 and CDR2 sequences are ENHRY and SYGVKD. CDR3 length equals 15 residues. CDR3 loop: CAISESWTENTEAFF. CDR3 nucleotide sequence: TGTGCCATCAGTGAGTCGTGGACAGAGAACACTGAAGCTTTCTTT.

The table lists this clonotype with many counts. The chain joins TRBV10-3 to TRBJ2-1; TRBD1 matches 9 bases. The CDR3 is 16 amino acids. Trimming cost V 3 bases and J 8 bases; bases outside gene matches: 11. Germline V gene sequence: CDR1 ENHRY, CDR2 SYGVKD. CDR3 nucleotides: TGTGCCATCAGTGATTTTCAAGACAGGGGGGTTGATGAGCAGTTCTTC. Encoded protein: CAISDFQDRGVDEQFF.

The chain links TRBV6-9 to TRBJ2-3; TRBD1 agrees at 10 bases. The CDR3 spans 16 residues. J gave up 4 bases and V 5 bases, and 9 bases lay outside the gene matches. In germline, CDR1 is MNHGY, CDR2 SVAAGI. The CDR3 nucleotides read TGTGCCAGCAGTAAACAGCCGGGACAGGGGTCAGATACGCAGTATTTT. Residues: CASSKQPGQGSDTQYF.

This clonotype has only a few counts. The V gene is TRBV20-1, the J gene TRBJ2-5, with 8 bases identical to TRBD2. J was trimmed by 5 bases and V by 3 bases; bases with no gene match: 11. The CDR3 consists of 15 residues. The germline V gene has CDR1 DFQATT and CDR2 SNEGSKA (reference sequence). CDR3 in DNA: TGCAGTGCTAGTGGAACGGGGGGGCCATGGGAGACCCAGTACTTC. It encodes CSASGTGGPWETQYF.

This clonotype was picked up a small number of times. The chain employs TRBV13 and TRBJ1-2; 7 bases match TRBD1. The CDR3 runs 13 residues. In germline, CDR1 is PRHDT, CDR2 FYEKMQ (reference sequence). The J segment lost 7 bases and the V segment lost 5 bases, leaving 7 bases of the junction unmatched. The CDR3 bases are TGTGCCAGCAGCCTACGACAGGGAAGTGGCTACACCTTC. Encoded protein: CASSLRQGSGYTF.

This clonotype was detected ten times or more. As DNA, the CDR3 is TGTGCCGGTCTAAAGGAGGGGAAAGGGACCGGGGAGCTGTTTTTT. It translates to CAGLKEGKGTGELFF. The chain joins TRBV6-6 to TRBJ2-2, with a weak D call TRBD2 (6 bases). This CDR3 is built from 15 residues. Per the germline V gene, CDR1 is MNHNY and CDR2 is SVGAGI (reference sequence). V lost 11 bases to trimming and J lost 5 bases, with 21 bases between them.